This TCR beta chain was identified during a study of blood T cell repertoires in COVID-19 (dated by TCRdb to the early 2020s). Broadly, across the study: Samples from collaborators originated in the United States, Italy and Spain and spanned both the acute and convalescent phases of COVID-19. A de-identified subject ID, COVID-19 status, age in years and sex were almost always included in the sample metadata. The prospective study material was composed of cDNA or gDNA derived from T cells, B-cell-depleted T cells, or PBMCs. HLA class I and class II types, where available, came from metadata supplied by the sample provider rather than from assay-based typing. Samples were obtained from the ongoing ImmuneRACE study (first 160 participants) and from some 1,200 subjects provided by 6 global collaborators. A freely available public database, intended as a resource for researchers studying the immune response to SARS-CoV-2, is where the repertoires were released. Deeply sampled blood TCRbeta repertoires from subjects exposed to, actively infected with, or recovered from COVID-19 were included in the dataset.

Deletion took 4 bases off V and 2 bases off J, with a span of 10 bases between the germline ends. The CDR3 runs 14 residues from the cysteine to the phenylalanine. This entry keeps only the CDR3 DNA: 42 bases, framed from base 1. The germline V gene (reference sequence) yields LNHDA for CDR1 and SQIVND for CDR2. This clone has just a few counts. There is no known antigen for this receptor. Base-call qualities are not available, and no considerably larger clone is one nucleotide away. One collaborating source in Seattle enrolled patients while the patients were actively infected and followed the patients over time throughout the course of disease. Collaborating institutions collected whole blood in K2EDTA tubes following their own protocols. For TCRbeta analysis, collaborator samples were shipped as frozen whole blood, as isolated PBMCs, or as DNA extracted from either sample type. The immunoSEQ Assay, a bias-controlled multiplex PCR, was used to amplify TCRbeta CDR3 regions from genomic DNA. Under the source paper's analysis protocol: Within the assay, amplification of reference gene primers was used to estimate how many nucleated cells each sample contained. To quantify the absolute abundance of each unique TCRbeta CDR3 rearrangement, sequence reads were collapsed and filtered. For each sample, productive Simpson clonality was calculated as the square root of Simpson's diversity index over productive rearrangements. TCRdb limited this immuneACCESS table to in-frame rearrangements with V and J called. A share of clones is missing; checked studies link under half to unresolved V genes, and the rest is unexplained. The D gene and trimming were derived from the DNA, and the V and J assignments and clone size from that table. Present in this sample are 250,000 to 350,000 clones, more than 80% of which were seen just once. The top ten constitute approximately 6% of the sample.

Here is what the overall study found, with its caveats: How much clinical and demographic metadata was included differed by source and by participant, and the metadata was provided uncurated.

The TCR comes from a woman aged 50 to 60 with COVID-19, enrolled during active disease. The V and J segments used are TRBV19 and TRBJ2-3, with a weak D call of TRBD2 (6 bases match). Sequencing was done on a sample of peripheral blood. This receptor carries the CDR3 CASSTARDTDTQYF. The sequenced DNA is TGTGCCAGTAGTACCGCGCGGGACACAGATACGCAGTATTTT.